A selection of T cell receptor beta chains follows, all from one sample in a study of cytomegalovirus exposure and HLA in healthy donors. Method: immunoSEQ multiplex PCR; TCRdb's copy keeps in-frame clones and lacks some. The profile shows 250,000 to 350,000 clones, 70% to 90% of them singletons. The material sequenced was PBMCs. The receptors were gathered from a man between 40 and 49 years old in good health and CMV-seropositive. Each CDR3 is given with its conserved first and last residue. The D gene is left open where the match is weak. The size field is filled for only some rows; it gives once, few, many or a size class.

TRBV5-1,.,TRBJ2-3,.,TGCGCCAGCAGCCCCTGGACTAGCACAGATACGCAGTATTTT,CASSPWTSTDTQYF
TRBV28,.,TRBJ1-2,TRBD1,TGTGCCAGCAGTTTCGGAGGGGGCGATGGCTACACCTTC,CASSFGGGDGYTF
TRBV27,many,TRBJ2-5,.,TGTGCCAGCAGTTTATCGAAGAAAGCGACCCAGTACTTC,CASSLSKKATQYF
TRBV27,.,TRBJ2-1,TRBD1,TGTGCCAGCGCCCGGACAGGAGACAATGAGCAGTTCTTC,CASARTGDNEQFF
TRBV19,.,TRBJ2-3,TRBD2,TGTGCCAGTAGTATTACTAGCGGGAGAATCGGAGATACGCAGTATTTT,CASSITSGRIGDTQYF
TRBV5-1,.,TRBJ2-7,.,TGCGCCAGCAGCTTGCACTTGGAAGCAAAGGACAGCTCCTACGAGCAGTACTTC,CASSLHLEAKDSSYEQYF
TRBV9,.,TRBJ2-3,TRBD2,TGTGCCAGCAGCGTGGGTAGCGGGAGGGTGGGCACAGATACGCAGTATTTT,CASSVGSGRVGTDTQYF
TRBV5-1,.,TRBJ2-5,.,TGCGCCAGCAGCCCCCATCTAGGACAGACGGGGTACCAAGAGACCCAGTACTTC,CASSPHLGQTGYQETQYF
TRBV27,.,TRBJ1-1,TRBD1,TGTGCCAGCAGTCCTCGACAGGGGGCTGCCAATCGTGAAGCTTTCTTT,CASSPRQGAANREAFF
TRBV27,.,TRBJ1-2,TRBD1,TGTGCCAGCAGTTTAAACAGGGGGCGGGGTGGCTACACCTTC,CASSLNRGRGGYTF
TRBV4-3,.,TRBJ1-4,.,TGCGCCAGCAGCCCGGGGAGGGCGGGGGAAAAACTGTTTTTT,CASSPGRAGEKLFF